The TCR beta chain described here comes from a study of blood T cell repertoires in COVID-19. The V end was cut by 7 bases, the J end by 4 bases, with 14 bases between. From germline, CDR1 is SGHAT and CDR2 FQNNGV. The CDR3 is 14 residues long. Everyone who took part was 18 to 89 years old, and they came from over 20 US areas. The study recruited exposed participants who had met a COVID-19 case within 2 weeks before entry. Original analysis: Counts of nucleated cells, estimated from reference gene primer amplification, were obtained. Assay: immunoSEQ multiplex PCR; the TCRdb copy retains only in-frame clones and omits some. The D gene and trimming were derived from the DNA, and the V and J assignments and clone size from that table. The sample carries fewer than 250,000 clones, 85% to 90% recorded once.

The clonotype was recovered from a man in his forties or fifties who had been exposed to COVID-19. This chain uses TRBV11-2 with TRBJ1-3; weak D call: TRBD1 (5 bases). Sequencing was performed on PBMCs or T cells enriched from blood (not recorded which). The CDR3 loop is CASTQVGPGNTIYF. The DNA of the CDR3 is TGTGCCAGCACCCAGGTGGGGCCGGGAAACACCATATATTTT.